Presented here are 9 T cell receptor beta chains from one specimen sequenced in a study of response to subunit inactivated influenza vaccine. TCRdb analysed the RT-PCR reads with MiXCR anew, one entry per CDR3 protein. The sample consists of fewer than 600,000 distinct CDR3 sequences, roughly 7.6% of them appearing once. This material consisted of PBMCs from blood, taken less than 30 months after vaccination. The source is a man in his fifties or sixties who received an inactivated influenza vaccine.

The CDR3 DNA follows: TGTGCCAGCAGTGAGGACAGGGGTTCAGATACGCAGTATTTT. It specifies CASSEDRGSDTQYF. J is TRBJ2-3 and V is TRBV12-3 or TRBV12-4; 9 bases are shared with TRBD1. The CDR3 length is 14 residues. Trimming took 5 bases from V and 4 from J; bases not matched to a gene: 4.

The J gene is TRBJ2-7, the V gene TRBV27; no reliable D call. V was clipped by 1 base and J by 1 base, with 8 bases between them. This CDR3 is built from 14 residues. Germline V CDR1 and CDR2: MNHEY, SMNVEV (reference sequence). The DNA for the CDR3 is TGTGCCAGCAGTTTATACCAGGAGTCCTACGAGCAGTACTTC. It translates to CASSLYQESYEQYF.

The J gene is TRBJ2-6, the V gene TRBV6-2 or TRBV6-3; TRBD1 is a possible D gene (6 bases). CDR1 MNHEY and CDR2 SVGEGT come from the germline V gene. The CDR3 consists of 15 residues. V lost 6 bases to trimming and J lost 3 bases, with 12 bases between them. This CDR3 is CASRSNRVGANVLTF. The CDR3 DNA follows: TGTGCCAGCAGATCAAACAGGGTTGGGGCCAACGTCCTGACTTTC.

The rearrangement uses TRBV5-4 and TRBJ2-6; the D is unclear. The V gene's germline CDR1 is SGHNT and CDR2 YYREEE (reference sequence). The CDR3 has 15 residues. The V end was cut by 4 bases, the J end by 2 bases, with 10 bases between. The CDR3 bases are TGTGCCAGCAGCCCCACTCTTGCTGGGGCCAACGTCCTGACTTTC. Its translation: CASSPTLAGANVLTF.

The V call is TRBV4-3, the J call TRBJ2-2; D possibly uses TRBD1 or TRBD2 (5 bases each). From germline, CDR1 is LGHNA and CDR2 YSLEER. V was shortened by 0 bases and J by 3 bases, with 14 bases between the two germline ends. The CDR3 covers 17 residues. The CDR3 sequence is CASSQDPGLEDTGELFF. The CDR3, as DNA: TGCGCCAGCAGCCAAGATCCGGGGCTGGAGGACACCGGGGAGCTGTTTTTT.

A few counts support this clonotype. This sequence joins TRBV5-4 and TRBJ1-2; the match to TRBD1 covers 7 bases. V shed 4 bases, J shed 5 bases, and the junction held 8 bases outside the gene matches. Germline V gene data show CDR1 as SGHNT and CDR2 as YYREEE (reference sequence). The CDR3 length is 14 residues. CDR3: CASSARTGLYGYTF. The CDR3 coding sequence is TGTGCCAGCAGCGCCCGGACAGGACTTTATGGCTACACCTTC.

At least ten counts were recorded for this clonotype. J is TRBJ2-7 and V is TRBV4-1; D remains unclear. V was shortened by 6 bases and J by 3 bases, with 18 bases between the two germline ends. CDR3 length: 15 amino acids. Germline-derived CDR1 and CDR2 are MGHRA and YSYEKL. The CDR3 coding sequence is TGCGCCAGCAGTAAGTGGGCCGAGACCAACTACGAGCAGTACTTC. This encodes CASSKWAETNYEQYF.

This clonotype has at least ten counts. V gene TRBV20-1 combines with J gene TRBJ2-1, with 7 bases lining up with TRBD1. Germline trimming cut 7 bases from V and 9 bases from J; bases unmatched to any gene: 9. CDR1 and CDR2 (germline): DFQATT, SNEGSKA (reference sequence). The CDR3 is 12 residues long. In DNA, the CDR3 is TGCAGTGGACAGGGAAGGGTGGGTGAGCAGTTCTTC. It translates to CSGQGRVGEQFF.

This clonotype was counted a few times. This chain connects TRBV7-2 to TRBJ1-3; no definite D call. V was clipped by 5 bases and J by 7 bases, with 18 bases between them. The germline V gene has CDR1 SGHTA and CDR2 FQGNSA. The CDR3 runs 15 residues. CDR3 sequence (DNA): TGTGCCAGCAGCCTGTCGGGGTTCCCCGAGAACACCATATATTTT. Translation: CASSLSGFPENTIYF.